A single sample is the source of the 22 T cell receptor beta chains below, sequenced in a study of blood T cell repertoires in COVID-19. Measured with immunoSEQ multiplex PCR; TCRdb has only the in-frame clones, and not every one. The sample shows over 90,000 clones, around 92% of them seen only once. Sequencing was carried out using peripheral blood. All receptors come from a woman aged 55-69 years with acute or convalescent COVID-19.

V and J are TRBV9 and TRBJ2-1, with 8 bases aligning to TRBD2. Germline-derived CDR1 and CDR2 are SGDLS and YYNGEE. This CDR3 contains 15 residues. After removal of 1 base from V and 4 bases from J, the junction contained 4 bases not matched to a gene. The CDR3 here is CASSVLAGNYNEQFF. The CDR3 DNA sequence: TGTGCCAGCAGCGTATTAGCGGGAAATTACAATGAGCAGTTCTTC.

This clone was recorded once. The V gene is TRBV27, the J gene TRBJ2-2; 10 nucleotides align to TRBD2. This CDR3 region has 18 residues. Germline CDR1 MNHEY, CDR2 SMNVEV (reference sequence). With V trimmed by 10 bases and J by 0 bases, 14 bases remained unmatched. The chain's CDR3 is CAKNENTTSGANTGELFF. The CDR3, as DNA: TGTGCCAAAAATGAAAATACCACTAGCGGGGCGAACACCGGGGAGCTGTTTTTT.

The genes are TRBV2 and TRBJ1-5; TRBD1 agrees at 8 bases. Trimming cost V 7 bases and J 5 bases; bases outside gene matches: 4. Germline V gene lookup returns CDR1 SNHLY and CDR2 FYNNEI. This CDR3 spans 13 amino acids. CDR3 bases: TGTGCCAGCACCTTGGACAGGGATCAGCCCCAGCATTTT. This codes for CASTLDRDQPQHF.

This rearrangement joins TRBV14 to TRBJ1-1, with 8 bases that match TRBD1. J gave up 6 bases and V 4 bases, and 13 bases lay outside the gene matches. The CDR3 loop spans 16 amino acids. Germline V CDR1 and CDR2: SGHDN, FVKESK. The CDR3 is CASSPFRGQGASEAFF. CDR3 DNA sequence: TGTGCCAGCAGCCCCTTCCGTGGGCAGGGGGCATCTGAAGCTTTCTTT.

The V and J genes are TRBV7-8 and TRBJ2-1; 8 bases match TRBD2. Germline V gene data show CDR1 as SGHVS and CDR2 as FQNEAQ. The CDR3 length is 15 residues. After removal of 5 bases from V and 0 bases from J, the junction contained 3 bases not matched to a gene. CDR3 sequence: CASSVSGSSYNEQFF. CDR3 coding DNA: TGTGCCAGCAGCGTAAGCGGGAGCTCCTACAATGAGCAGTTCTTC.

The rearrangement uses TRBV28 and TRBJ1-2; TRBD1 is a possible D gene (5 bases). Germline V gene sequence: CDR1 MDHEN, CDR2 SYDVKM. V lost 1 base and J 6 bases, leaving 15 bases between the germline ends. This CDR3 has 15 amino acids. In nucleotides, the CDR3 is TGTGCCAGCAGTTTATTGCATGACGGGGGTAATGGCTACACCTTC. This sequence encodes CASSLLHDGGNGYTF.

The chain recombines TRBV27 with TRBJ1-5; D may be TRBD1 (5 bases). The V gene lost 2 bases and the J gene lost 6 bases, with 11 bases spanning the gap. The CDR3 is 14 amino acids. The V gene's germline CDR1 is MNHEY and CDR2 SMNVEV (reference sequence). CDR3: CASSLQGWGQPQHF. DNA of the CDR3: TGTGCCAGCAGTTTACAGGGATGGGGTCAGCCCCAGCATTTT.

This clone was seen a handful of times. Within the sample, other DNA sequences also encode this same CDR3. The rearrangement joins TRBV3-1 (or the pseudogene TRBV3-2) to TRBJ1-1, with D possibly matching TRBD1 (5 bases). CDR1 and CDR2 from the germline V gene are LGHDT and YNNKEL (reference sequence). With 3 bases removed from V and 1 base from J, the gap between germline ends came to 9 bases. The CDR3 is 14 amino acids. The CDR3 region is CASSHGTPNTEAFF. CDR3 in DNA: TGTGCCAGCAGCCACGGGACTCCGAACACTGAAGCTTTCTTT.

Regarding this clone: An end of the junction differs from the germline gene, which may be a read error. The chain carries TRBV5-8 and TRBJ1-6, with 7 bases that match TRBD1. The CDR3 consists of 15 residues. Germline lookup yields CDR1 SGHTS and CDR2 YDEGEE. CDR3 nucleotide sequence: TGTGCCAGCAGTTTGGGAGGGGGCTATGATTCACCCCTCCACTTT. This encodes CASSLGGGYDSPLHF.

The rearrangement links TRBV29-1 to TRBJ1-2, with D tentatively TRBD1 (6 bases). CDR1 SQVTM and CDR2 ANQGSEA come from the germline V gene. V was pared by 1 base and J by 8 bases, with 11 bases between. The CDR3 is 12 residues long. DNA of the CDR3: TGCAGCGTTGAAGGTCACAGGGAAGGCTACACCTTC. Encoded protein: CSVEGHREGYTF.

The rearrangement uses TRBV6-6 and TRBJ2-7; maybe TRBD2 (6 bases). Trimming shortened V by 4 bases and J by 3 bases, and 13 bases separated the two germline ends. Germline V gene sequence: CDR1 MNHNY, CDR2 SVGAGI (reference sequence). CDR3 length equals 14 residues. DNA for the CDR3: TGTGCCAGCAGTTCGCCGGGACTGCACTACGAGCAGTACTTC. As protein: CASSSPGLHYEQYF.

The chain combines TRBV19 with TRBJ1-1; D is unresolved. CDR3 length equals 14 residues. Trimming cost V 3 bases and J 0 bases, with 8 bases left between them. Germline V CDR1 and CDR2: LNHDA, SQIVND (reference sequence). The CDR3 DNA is TGTGCCAGTAGTATTCCCGGGTTGAACACTGAAGCTTTCTTT. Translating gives CASSIPGLNTEAFF.

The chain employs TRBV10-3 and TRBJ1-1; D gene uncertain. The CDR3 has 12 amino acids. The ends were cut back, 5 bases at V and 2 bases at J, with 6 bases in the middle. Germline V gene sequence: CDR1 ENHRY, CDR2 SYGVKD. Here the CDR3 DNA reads TGTGCCATCAGTCAGATTAACACTGAAGCTTTCTTT. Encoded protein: CAISQINTEAFF.

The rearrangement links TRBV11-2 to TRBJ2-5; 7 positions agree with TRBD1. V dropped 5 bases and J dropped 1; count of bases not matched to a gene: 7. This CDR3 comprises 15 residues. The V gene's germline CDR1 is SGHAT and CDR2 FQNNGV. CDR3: CASSTPGQSQETQYF. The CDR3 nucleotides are TGTGCCAGCAGCACCCCGGGACAGAGCCAAGAGACCCAGTACTTC.

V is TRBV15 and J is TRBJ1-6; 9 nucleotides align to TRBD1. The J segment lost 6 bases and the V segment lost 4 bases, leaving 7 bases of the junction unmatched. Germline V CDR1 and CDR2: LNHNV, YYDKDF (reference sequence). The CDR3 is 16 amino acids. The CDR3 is CATSKGQGLGNSPLHF. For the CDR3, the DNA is TGTGCCACCAGCAAGGGACAGGGTCTCGGTAATTCACCCCTCCACTTT. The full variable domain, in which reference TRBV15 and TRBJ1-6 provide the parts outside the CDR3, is DAMVIQNPRYQVTQFGKPVTLSCSQTLNHNVMYWYQQKSSQAPKLLFHYYDKDFNNEADTPDNFQSRRPNTSFCFLDIRSPGLGDTAMYLCATSKGQGLGNSPLHFGNGTRLTVT.

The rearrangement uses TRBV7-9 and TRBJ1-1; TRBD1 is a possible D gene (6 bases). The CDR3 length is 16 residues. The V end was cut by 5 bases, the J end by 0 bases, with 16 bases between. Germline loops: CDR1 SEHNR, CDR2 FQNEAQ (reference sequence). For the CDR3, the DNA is TGTGCCAGCAGCCGGCCCGTAGGGGGAGTGAACACTGAAGCTTTCTTT. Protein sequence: CASSRPVGGVNTEAFF. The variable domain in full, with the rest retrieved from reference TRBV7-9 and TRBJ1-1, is DTGVSQNPRHKITKRGQNVTFRCDPISEHNRLYWYRQTLGQGPEFLTYFQNEAQLEKSRLLSDRFSAERPKGSFSTLEIQRTEQGDSAMYLCASSRPVGGVNTEAFFGQGTRLTVV.

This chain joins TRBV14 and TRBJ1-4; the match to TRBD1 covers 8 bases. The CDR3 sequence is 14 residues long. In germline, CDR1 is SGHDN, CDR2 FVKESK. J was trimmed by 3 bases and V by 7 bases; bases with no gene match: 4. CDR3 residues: CASTRTGSNEKLFF. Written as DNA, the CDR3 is TGTGCCAGCACCCGGACAGGGTCTAATGAAAAACTGTTTTTT.

CDR3 sequence: CASSWGTLPYEQYV. CDR3 coding DNA: TGTGCCAGCAGTTGGGGGACACTTCCCTACGAGCAGTACGTC. The gene calls are TRBV28 and TRBJ2-7; tentatively, D is TRBD1 (6 bases). The V gene's germline CDR1 is MDHEN and CDR2 SYDVKM. This CDR3 is 14 amino acids long. V was pared by 4 bases and J by 2 bases, with 12 bases between.

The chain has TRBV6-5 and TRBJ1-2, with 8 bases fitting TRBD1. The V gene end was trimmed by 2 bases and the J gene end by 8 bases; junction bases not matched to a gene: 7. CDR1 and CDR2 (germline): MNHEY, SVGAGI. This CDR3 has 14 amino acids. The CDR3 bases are TGTGCCAGCAGTTACGACAGGGGTGGAGTCGGCTACACCTTC. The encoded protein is CASSYDRGGVGYTF.

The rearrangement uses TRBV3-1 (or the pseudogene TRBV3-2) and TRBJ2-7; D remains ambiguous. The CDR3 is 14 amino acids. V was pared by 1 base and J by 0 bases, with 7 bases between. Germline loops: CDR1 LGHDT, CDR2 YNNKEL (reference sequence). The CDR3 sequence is CASSQGRSSYEQYF. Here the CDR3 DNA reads TGTGCCAGCAGCCAAGGCAGAAGCTCCTACGAGCAGTACTTC.

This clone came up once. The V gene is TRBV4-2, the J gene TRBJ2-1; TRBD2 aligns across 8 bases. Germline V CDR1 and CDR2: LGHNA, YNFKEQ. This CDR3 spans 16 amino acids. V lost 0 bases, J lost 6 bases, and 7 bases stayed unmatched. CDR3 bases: TGTGCCAGCAGCCAAGATCAGCGGGAGCGCCGCAATGAGCAGTTCTTC. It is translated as CASSQDQRERRNEQFF.

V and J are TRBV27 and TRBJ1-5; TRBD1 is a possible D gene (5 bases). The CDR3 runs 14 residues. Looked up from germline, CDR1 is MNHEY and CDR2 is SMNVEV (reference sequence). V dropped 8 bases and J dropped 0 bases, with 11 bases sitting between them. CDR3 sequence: CASDVRVSNQPQHF. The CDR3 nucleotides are TGTGCCAGCGATGTCAGGGTTAGCAATCAGCCCCAGCATTTT.